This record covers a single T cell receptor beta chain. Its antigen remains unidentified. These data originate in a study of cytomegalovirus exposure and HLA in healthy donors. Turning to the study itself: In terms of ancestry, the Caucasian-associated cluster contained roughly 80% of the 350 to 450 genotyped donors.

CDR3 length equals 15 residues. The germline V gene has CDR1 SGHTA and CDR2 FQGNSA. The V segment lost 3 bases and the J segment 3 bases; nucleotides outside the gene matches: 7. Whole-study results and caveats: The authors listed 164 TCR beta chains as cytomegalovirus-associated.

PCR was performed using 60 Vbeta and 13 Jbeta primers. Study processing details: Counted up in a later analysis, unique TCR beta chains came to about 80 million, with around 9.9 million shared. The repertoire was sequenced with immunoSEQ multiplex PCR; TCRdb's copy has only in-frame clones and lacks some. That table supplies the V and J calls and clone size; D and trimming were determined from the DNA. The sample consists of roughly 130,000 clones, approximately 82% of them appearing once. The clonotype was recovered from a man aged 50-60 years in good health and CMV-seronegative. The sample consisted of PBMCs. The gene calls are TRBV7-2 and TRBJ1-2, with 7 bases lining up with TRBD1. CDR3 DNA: TGTGCCAGCAGCTTGGTAGGGGGCGCCGACTATGGCTACACCTTC. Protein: CASSLVGGADYGYTF.